This entry concerns a single T cell receptor beta chain. The entry originates in a study of blood T cell repertoires in COVID-19. Repertoires were generated with immunoSEQ multiplex PCR, while TCRdb's copy carries only in-frame clones and drops some. The profile shows 240,000 or so clones, roughly 90% of them singletons. Sequencing input: peripheral blood. This TCR came from a man aged 60 to 69 with acute or convalescent COVID-19.

CDR3: CASSSTARGVNSPLHF. The CDR3 DNA is TGTGCCAGCAGTTCTACCGCCAGGGGTGTAAATTCACCCCTCCACTTT. The chain uses TRBV27 and TRBJ1-6, with D perhaps TRBD1 (6 bases). Germline V CDR1 and CDR2: MNHEY, SMNVEV (reference sequence). Trimming took 4 bases from V and 7 from J, leaving 17 bases between them. The CDR3 loop spans 16 amino acids.